A selection of T cell receptor beta chains follows, all from one sample in a study of blood T cells in healthy people across ages. TCRdb fed the 5' RACE reads into MiXCR, producing one record per CDR3 protein. Counted here are approximately 1.5 million distinct CDR3 sequences, roughly 32% occurring once; the ten biggest clones make up over 9%. The sequencing sample was made of blood. All receptors derive from a woman in her 30s in good health. Each CDR3 is given with its conserved first and last residue. The order of the fields is CDR3 length, V gene, J gene, clone size, D gene, CDR3 DNA, CDR3 protein. A D gene is named only where the DNA matches it firmly. Part of the rows lack a size; the others show once, few, many or a class for expanded clones.

20	TRBV2	TRBJ2-6	few	TRBD1	TGTGCCAGCAGTGGCCCTTCGGGCTCGGGACAGCTTGCTGGGGCCAACGTCCTGACTTTC	CASSGPSGSGQLAGANVLTF
14	TRBV7-3	TRBJ2-7	NA	NA	TGTGCCAACAGCCCGACAGGAAGCTCCTACGAGCAGTACTTC	CANSPTGSSYEQYF
14	TRBV20-1	TRBJ1-4	NA	NA	TGCAGTGCTAGAGATTGGCGGAGAAATGAAAAACTGTTTTTT	CSARDWRRNEKLFF
12	TRBV13	TRBJ2-1	NA	NA	TGTGCCAGCAGCTTAGAGTGGAATGAGCAGTTCTTC	CASSLEWNEQFF
13	TRBV18	TRBJ2-5	few	NA	TGTGCCAGCTCTCAAAATAGCCGAGAGACCCAGTACTTC	CASSQNSRETQYF
13	TRBV10-3	TRBJ2-5	many	NA	TGTGCCATCAGTGTCGGCCAGCCAGAGACCCAGTACTTC	CAISVGQPETQYF
15	TRBV6-5	TRBJ2-1	few	NA	TGTGCCAGCAGTTACTCGACTAACTCCTACAATGAGCAGTTCTTC	CASSYSTNSYNEQFF
13	TRBV2	TRBJ2-7	NA	NA	TGTGCCAGCAGTGAACTGATTTCCTACGAGCAGTACTTC	CASSELISYEQYF
15	TRBV18	TRBJ2-6	NA	NA	TGTGCCAGCTCAGCCAGGGGAGCTGGGGCCAACGTCCTGACTTTC	CASSARGAGANVLTF
18	TRBV20-1	TRBJ2-1	NA	TRBD2	TGCAGTGCTTACAGAGGGACTAGCGGGGGGGCCTACTACAATGAGCAGTTCTTC	CSAYRGTSGGAYYNEQFF
15	TRBV15	TRBJ1-2	few	TRBD1	TGTGCCACCAGCAGAGATGGGGACAGGGCCGATGGCTACACCTTC	CATSRDGDRADGYTF
15	TRBV14	TRBJ1-1	NA	NA	TGTGCCAGCAGCCAACTTGGCAGTGGGGGCACTGAAGCTTTCTTT	CASSQLGSGGTEAFF
14	TRBV10-3	TRBJ2-1	few	NA	TGTGCCATCAGACAGGGACAAAATAGATTTGAGCAGTTCTTC	CAIRQGQNRFEQFF
16	TRBV28	TRBJ2-7	few	TRBD1	TGTGCCAGCAGTATCCCCGACAGGGGTATTGCCTACGAGCAGTACTTC	CASSIPDRGIAYEQYF
15	TRBV5-5	TRBJ1-5	few	NA	TGTGCCAGCAGCCCGACACCCTTCGGCAATCAGCCCCAGCATTTT	CASSPTPFGNQPQHF
16	TRBV6-2/TRBV6-3	TRBJ2-7	NA	TRBD1	TGTGCCAGCAGGAGTCCTGGACAGGGGCACTCCTACGAGCAGTACTTC	CASRSPGQGHSYEQYF
18	TRBV25-1	TRBJ2-3	NA	TRBD2	TGTGCCAGCAGTGAAATCGCTAGCGGGGGGCTGAGCACAGATACGCAGTATTTT	CASSEIASGGLSTDTQYF
14	TRBV6-1	TRBJ2-5	NA	NA	TGTGCCAGCACCCCTCAGCGGCTAAAAGAGACCCAGTACTTC	CASTPQRLKETQYF
15	TRBV5-1	TRBJ2-5	NA	NA	TGCGCCAGCAGTAACGAGTCCGGGCAGAAAGAGACCCAGTACTTC	CASSNESGQKETQYF
12	TRBV5-1	TRBJ1-2	NA	NA	TGCGCCAGCAGAGAGGACAGCTATGGCTACACCTTC	CASREDSYGYTF
17	TRBV28	TRBJ2-5	NA	NA	TGTGCCAGCAGTTTCCTTCCCCTGGGTCGTAGCCAAGAGACCCGGTACTTC	CASSFLPLGRSQETRYF
15	TRBV10-3	TRBJ1-1	NA	NA	TGTGCCATCAGGGGGGGGGCAAGCTCGAACACTGAAGCTTTCTTT	CAIRGGASSNTEAFF
13	TRBV12-3/TRBV12-4	TRBJ2-3	few	TRBD2	TGTGCCAGCTGGACTAGCGGAGAAGATACGCAGTATTTT	CASWTSGEDTQYF
13	TRBV7-2	TRBJ2-5	many	NA	TGTGCCAGCAGCTTGCTTTTCCAAGAGACCCAGTACTTC	CASSLLFQETQYF
14	TRBV27	TRBJ2-1	few	TRBD1	TGTGCCAGCAGACCGGGACAGGGATGGAATGAGCAGTTCTTC	CASRPGQGWNEQFF
12	TRBV5-1	TRBJ2-5	few	NA	TGCGCCAGTAGAGACCCGAAAGAGACCCAGTACTTC	CASRDPKETQYF
15	TRBV28	TRBJ2-3	NA	TRBD1	TGTGCCAGCGGAACAGGGGGCTTGGTGACAGATACGCAGTATTTT	CASGTGGLVTDTQYF
14	TRBV4-2	TRBJ1-2	many	NA	TGTGCCAGCAGCCAACCCCCCCGACAGGCCGGCTACACCTTC	CASSQPPRQAGYTF
13	TRBV30	TRBJ2-3	NA	NA	TGTGCCTGGGGGGCAGACTTCACAGATACGCAGTATTTT	CAWGADFTDTQYF
15	TRBV5-1	TRBJ2-2	NA	NA	TGCGCCAGCAGCATGGGACTCCCACCCACCGGGGAGCTGTTTTTT	CASSMGLPPTGELFF
14	TRBV28	TRBJ2-1	NA	NA	TGTGCCAGCAGGGCCCTTTTCCTGGGGAATGAGCAGTTCTTC	CASRALFLGNEQFF
16	TRBV4-1	TRBJ2-7	few	TRBD1	TGCGCCAGCAGCCAGGGGGTAGGGACAGGGTTATACGAGCAGTACTTC	CASSQGVGTGLYEQYF
15	TRBV5-1	TRBJ2-5	few	NA	TGCGCCAGCAGCTTGGGCACCACAGGGCCGAAGACCCAGTACTTC	CASSLGTTGPKTQYF
14	TRBV28	TRBJ2-2	few	NA	TGTGCCAGCAGTTTAATATTCCTCACCGGGGAGCTGTTTTTT	CASSLIFLTGELFF
15	TRBV7-2	TRBJ1-2	many	NA	TGTGCCAGCAGCCCGGGTCAGGTGGGGCACTATGGCTACACCTTC	CASSPGQVGHYGYTF
15	TRBV11-2	TRBJ2-3	NA	NA	TGTGCCAGCAGCCGCCGGCCCCACAGGGCAGATACGCAGTATTTT	CASSRRPHRADTQYF
12	TRBV20-1	TRBJ2-7	NA	TRBD1	TGCAGTGCTAGGGCATACAGGGGCGAGCAGTACTTC	CSARAYRGEQYF
16	TRBV6-2/TRBV6-3	TRBJ2-5	many	NA	TGTGCCAGCAGTGCCGTAAAGACTAGATCTCAAGAGACCCAGTACTTC	CASSAVKTRSQETQYF
22	TRBV28	TRBJ2-7	NA	TRBD2	TGTGCCAGCAGTTTATTCCCTTTCGGGGAGCTGTCTCGGGCTAGCGGGAGATCGGAGCAGTACTTC	CASSLFPFGELSRASGRSEQYF
16	TRBV4-1	TRBJ2-3	NA	NA	TGCGCCAGCAGCCCTAGGGGGATTCCTGACACAGATACGCAGTATTTT	CASSPRGIPDTDTQYF
18	TRBV11-2	TRBJ2-3	once	NA	TGTGCCAGCAGCTTAGAGGGTTTGGGGACCTTAGTTGAGGATACGCAGTATTTT	CASSLEGLGTLVEDTQYF
14	TRBV6-2/TRBV6-3	TRBJ2-7	NA	NA	TGTGCCAGCAGTCGGGACGGGGGATCCTACGAGCAGTACTTC	CASSRDGGSYEQYF
17	TRBV27	TRBJ1-5	few	TRBD1	TGTGCCAGCAGTTTACGGGGGGGACAGGGCGTAAATCAGCCCCAGCATTTT	CASSLRGGQGVNQPQHF
13	TRBV7-9	TRBJ2-7	many	NA	TGTGCCCACCATGGGTTGAGCTCCTACGAGCAGTACTTC	CAHHGLSSYEQYF
15	TRBV6-5	TRBJ2-6	few	NA	TGTGCCAGCAGTCCTGACCCTTCTTTGACCAACGTCCTGACTTTC	CASSPDPSLTNVLTF
18	TRBV6-5	TRBJ2-7	once	TRBD2	TGTGCCAGCAGTTACGGAACAGGGACTAGCGGGAACTCCTACGAGCAGTACTTC	CASSYGTGTSGNSYEQYF
14	TRBV7-2	TRBJ1-6	few	NA	TGTGCCAGCAGCTTGGGACGGACTAATTCACCCCTCCACTTT	CASSLGRTNSPLHF
14	TRBV20-1	TRBJ2-7	few	NA	TGCAGTGCTCCAAATGTTTTCGGCCTCTACGAGCAGTACTTC	CSAPNVFGLYEQYF
14	TRBV7-8	TRBJ1-2	NA	NA	TGTGCCAGCAGCGAAGGGACGGGAACCTATGGCTACACCTTC	CASSEGTGTYGYTF
13	TRBV12-3/TRBV12-4	TRBJ1-2	NA	NA	TGTGCCAGCAGTTTAGAAGGGCGGTATGGCTACACCTTC	CASSLEGRYGYTF
17	TRBV19	TRBJ2-1	few	TRBD2	TGTGCCAGTAGTATCAGGAGCGGGGGGGCCTCGGGGAATGAGCAGTTCTTC	CASSIRSGGASGNEQFF
12	TRBV28	TRBJ1-2	NA	NA	TGTGCCAGCAGTTCGGGGGGCATGGGCTACACCTTC	CASSSGGMGYTF
15	TRBV6-2/TRBV6-3	TRBJ2-1	few	TRBD2	TGTGCCAGCAGTGGCCAGCGGGAGTACTACAATGAGCAGTTCTTC	CASSGQREYYNEQFF